This record looks at one T cell receptor (beta chain) sequence and its context. The antigen remains undetermined. These data originate in a study of blood T cells in healthy people across ages. Study-wide results and caveats: Aged donors had fewer naive CD4+ cells and lower diversity than long-lived donors.

Every sample yielded at least 6.5 million isolated PBMCs. A sample-barcoded 5' primer and a J-beta primer mix were used in a second PCR of about 7 to 12 cycles. TCRdb independently ran MiXCR on the 5' RACE reads; one entry per CDR3 protein. Found here are hundreds of thousands of distinct CDR3 sequences, 58% of them singletons; the top ten hold around 37%. The CDR3 contains 14 residues. The V and J ends lost 6 bases and 13 bases respectively, with 22 bases between them. Germline V gene data show CDR1 as MNHEY and CDR2 as SVGEGT. The source of this sequence is a man in his sixties in good health. This chain connects TRBV6-2 or TRBV6-3 to TRBJ2-1; D is perhaps TRBD2 (6 bases). Sequences were obtained from blood. The chain's CDR3 is CASRTTRERETQFF. CDR3 in DNA: TGTGCCAGCAGGACGACCCGGGAGAGAGAGACCCAGTTCTTC.